This entry concerns a single TCR beta chain. This clonotype was seen a few times. Its antigen remains undetermined. No much larger clone exists at a distance of one base, and base qualities are not known. There are 15 amino acids in the CDR3, from cysteine to phenylalanine inclusive. Only CDR3 DNA is held: 45 bases, read in frame from base 1. V is pared back by 2 bases and J by 4 bases, with 9 bases lying between the germline termini. For CDR1 and CDR2, the germline V gene (reference sequence) lists MNHNY and SVGAGI. The data were obtained in a study of early T cells in non-severe SARS-CoV-2 infection (dated by TCRdb to the early 2020s). Study-level background: Because TCR sequencing relied on bulk RNA taken from unsorted whole blood, pairing of alpha and beta chains was not possible. What the authors observed across the whole study: Matching against VDJdb was skewed toward anti-spike CD8 responses, likely underestimated virus-specific expansions, and missed private and CD4 specificities.

A case-control design nested within a healthcare worker cohort in London, UK, was used, with weekly nasopharyngeal swab PCR tests and blood sampling performed. Healthcare workers were recruited during the week of the UK lockdown, between 23 and 31 March 2020, and followed weekly for up to roughly 16 weeks. Library preparation used 5' RACE. Instrument used: NextSeq 500. The TCR library protocol attached unique molecular identifiers to individual cDNA molecules to correct for sequencing error and PCR bias. Both TCR alpha and beta chains were sequenced, and tight co-correlation was observed between alpha and beta sequence abundances in each sample. The original methods were these. Decombinator V4 was used to annotate TCR sequences for V gene, J gene and CDR3. TCRs were defined as expanded if a significant change between any two time points was detected under a Poisson model with p below 0.0001. Abundances of TCRs were expressed as counts per million after normalisation to the total number of TCRs sequenced in each sample. TRAV1-2 paired with TRAJ12, TRAJ20 or TRAJ33 defined MAIT TCRs, while TRAV10 paired with TRAJ18 defined iNKT TCRs. VDJdb, accessed on 1 November 2021, was searched for TCRs annotated for CMV, EBV and SARS-CoV-2, and TCRs annotated for more than one antigen were excluded. TCRdb redid the processing of the public reads, applying fastp at Q25 and MiXCR, and retained in-frame beta chains. CDR3 protein duplicates are merged, each entry listing the most common genes and DNA. These V and J calls are TCRdb output, not the study's own analysis. This sample is represented by about 30,000 distinct CDR3 sequences; around 5.1% of them were singletons. Approximately 24% of the sample comes from the top ten.

The sequence was obtained from an adult who was a healthcare worker with PCR-confirmed SARS-CoV-2 infection or an uninfected control (not recorded which). Sequenced input: whole blood. Recombination joined TRBV6-6 with TRBJ1-6, with the D gene not confidently named. The CDR3 loop reads CASSYRQRYNSPLHF. The nucleotide sequence reads TGTGCCAGCAGTTACCGGCAGCGATATAATTCACCCCTCCACTTT.